Sequencing of this T cell receptor (beta chain) was carried out in a study of blood T cell repertoires in COVID-19. The wider study: Acute-phase and convalescent COVID-19 samples originated in the United States, Italy and Spain. In each case, the material was cDNA or gDNA derived from T cells, B-cell-depleted T cells, or PBMCs.

With 2 bases clipped from V and 2 bases from J, the junction kept 1 base outside the gene matches. The CDR3 length is 14 residues. CDR1 and CDR2 from the germline V gene are KGHSH and LQKENI. In the original workflow: Amplified reference gene primers provided the basis for estimating nucleated cell counts. Assay used: immunoSEQ multiplex PCR; TCRdb lists only in-frame clones, some missing. From that table come the V and J calls and clone size; the DNA was used to work out D and trimming. The sample lists around 130,000 clones, 75% to 90% occurring once. The clonotype originates from a man aged 45 to 65 with active or convalescent COVID-19. The chain is built from TRBV18 and TRBJ1-2, with TRBD1 matching over 8 bases. The sample taken for sequencing was peripheral blood. CDR3 protein: CASSPSGGNYGYTF. Here the CDR3 DNA reads TGTGCCAGCTCACCATCAGGGGGCAACTATGGCTACACCTTC.